This T cell receptor beta chain emerged from a study of T cells after posttransplantation cyclophosphamide. Using immunoSEQ multiplex PCR, the repertoire was profiled, and TCRdb retains in-frame clones only, with some absent. The repertoire consists of 7,000 to 9,500 clones, none detected only once. V lost 2 bases, J lost 6 bases, and 12 bases stayed unmatched. This CDR3 has 17 residues. Germline V CDR1 and CDR2: MNHEY, SMNVEV (reference sequence). A marrow graft followed busulfan-fludarabine conditioning, with cyclophosphamide on days +3 and +4. Study-wide results and caveats: Donor CD8+ memory clones often dominated recipient blood repertoires at later times. TRB overlap between skin or GI tissue T cells and blood was limited. TRB clonality was highly associated with recipient CMV seropositivity and reactivation.

This clone came up many times. Its target is unknown. The chain employs TRBV27 and TRBJ2-1, with 8 nucleotides matching TRBD2. The sequenced sample was PBMCs, obtained roughly 350 days after allogeneic stem cell transplant with posttransplant cyclophosphamide. This receptor was obtained from a male patient aged 50 to 59 who received an allogeneic stem cell transplant from a related donor and was CMV-positive. Some T cells may possibly be graft donor cells. In nucleotides, the CDR3 is TGTGCCAGCAGTTTAACGACCTTCGGGCTAGCGGGCAATGAGCAGTTCTTC. Its protein is CASSLTTFGLAGNEQFF.